These 10 T cell receptor beta chains were all obtained from the same sample, sequenced in a study of T-cell memory formation after mild COVID-19. TCRdb reprocessed the 5' RACE reads via MiXCR and lists one record per CDR3 protein. The data contain fewer than 150,000 distinct CDR3 sequences, about a fifth of them singletons. Sequencing used PBMCs or a T cell subset sorted from them (not recorded which). Source of these receptors: a man aged 18 to 29 who had mild COVID-19 (a few samples of this study predate the infection). Cell type and time point are not known.

The rearrangement uses TRBV7-9 and TRBJ2-1; no firm D call. The V end lost 3 bases, the J end lost 1 base, and 10 bases lay between the germline ends. Germline loops: CDR1 SEHNR, CDR2 FQNEAQ (reference sequence). This CDR3 is 15 amino acids long. In DNA form, the CDR3 reads TGTGCCAGCAGCTTGGAAGTATCATCCTACAATGAGCAGTTCTTC. This gives the protein CASSLEVSSYNEQFF. Supplemented by reference TRBV7-9 and TRBJ2-1, the full variable domain reads DTGVSQNPRHKITKRGQNVTFRCDPISEHNRLYWYRQTLGQGPEFLTYFQNEAQLEKSRLLSDRFSAERPKGSFSTLEIQRTEQGDSAMYLCASSLEVSSYNEQFFGPGTRLTVL.

This chain connects TRBV6-2 or TRBV6-3 to TRBJ2-7; 8 positions agree with TRBD2. From germline, CDR1 is MNHEY and CDR2 SVGEGT. Losses at the gene ends were 2 bases for V and 5 bases for J; bases not matched to a gene: 14. The CDR3 is 17 amino acids. CDR3 nucleotides: TGTGCCAGCAGTTACAATTTAGGCCGGGGGGGCCGTCACGAGCAGTACTTC. Its protein product is CASSYNLGRGGRHEQYF.

This clonotype came up a few times. This chain uses TRBV4-3 with TRBJ2-3; the D gene is possibly TRBD1 (5 bases). In germline, CDR1 is LGHNA, CDR2 YSLEER. CDR3 length: 15 residues. V was clipped by 0 bases and J by 2 bases, with 9 bases between them. The CDR3: CASSQDSGFTDTQYF. CDR3 nucleotide sequence: TGCGCCAGCAGCCAAGATTCAGGGTTCACAGATACGCAGTATTTT.

The chain is built from TRBV12-3 or TRBV12-4 and TRBJ1-5; TRBD1 aligns across 7 bases. Trimming took 7 bases from V and 2 from J; bases not matched to a gene: 11. The CDR3 has 16 amino acids. CDR3 in DNA: TGTGCCAGCACCAAGACAGGGAATGTTGGCAATCAGCCCCAGCATTTT. Translated, it gives CASTKTGNVGNQPQHF.

V and J are TRBV20-1 and TRBJ2-2; D is perhaps TRBD1 (6 bases). CDR3 length: 15 amino acids. Germline V gives CDR1 DFQATT, CDR2 SNEGSKA (reference sequence). V gave up 0 bases and J gave up 5 bases, with 13 bases separating them. CDR3 nucleotide sequence: TGCAGTGCTAGAGATCTGGGACAACGGACCGGGGAGCTGTTTTTT. Protein product: CSARDLGQRTGELFF.

This clonotype was counted a few times. V and J are TRBV27 and TRBJ2-6; D gene unclear. CDR3 length equals 16 residues. Germline assignment: CDR1 MNHEY and CDR2 SMNVEV (reference sequence). With 5 bases removed from V and 0 bases from J, the gap between germline ends came to 11 bases. CDR3 nucleotides: TGTGCCAGCAGTCCCCCGCCCCGCTCTGGGGCCAACGTCCTGACTTTC. It codes for CASSPPPRSGANVLTF.

V is TRBV7-2 and J is TRBJ1-4; the D is unclear. Per the germline V gene, CDR1 is SGHTA and CDR2 is FQGNSA. Trimming removed 5 bases from V and 8 bases from J, with 21 bases in between. CDR3 size: 16 residues. This CDR3 reads CASSPPESGLEEKLFF. CDR3 sequence (DNA): TGTGCCAGCAGCCCCCCAGAATCCGGACTAGAGGAAAAACTGTTTTTT.

This clonotype was picked up a small number of times. J is TRBJ1-4 and V is TRBV7-9; possible D gene TRBD1, 5 bases. This CDR3 contains 12 residues. Germline V CDR1 and CDR2: SEHNR, FQNEAQ (reference sequence). Trimming left V 8 bases short and J 4 bases short, with 8 bases between. In DNA form, the CDR3 reads TGTGCCAGCGAGGGGTATAATGAAAAACTGTTTTTT. Protein sequence: CASEGYNEKLFF.

This clonotype has a handful of counts. This sequence joins TRBV4-1 and TRBJ1-5; perhaps TRBD1 as D (6 bases). The CDR3 loop spans 15 amino acids. Trimming removed 0 bases at V and 9 bases at J, with 15 bases between. Germline-derived CDR1 and CDR2 are MGHRA and YSYEKL. This chain's CDR3 is CASSQDRSGDTPQHF. The CDR3 nucleotides read TGCGCCAGCAGCCAAGATCGGTCAGGGGATACGCCCCAGCATTTT.

This chain joins TRBV7-2 and TRBJ1-1; tentative D call: TRBD1 (6 bases). Germline V gene data show CDR1 as SGHTA and CDR2 as FQGNSA. V was trimmed by 4 bases and J by 5 bases, leaving 20 bases between them. The CDR3 length is 16 residues. For the CDR3, the DNA is TGTGCCAGCAGCTATAGCCCCGGGACACCGAATACTGAAGCTTTCTTT. Translation: CASSYSPGTPNTEAFF.